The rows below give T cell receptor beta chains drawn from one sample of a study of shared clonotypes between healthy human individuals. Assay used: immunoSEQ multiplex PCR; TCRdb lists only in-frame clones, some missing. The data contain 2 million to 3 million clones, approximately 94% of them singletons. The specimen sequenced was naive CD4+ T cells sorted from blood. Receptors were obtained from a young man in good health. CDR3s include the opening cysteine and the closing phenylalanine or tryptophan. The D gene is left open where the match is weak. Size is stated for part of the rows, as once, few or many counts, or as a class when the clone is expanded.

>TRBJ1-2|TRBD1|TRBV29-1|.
TGCAGCGTTGAAAGACAGGGAAACTATGGCTACACCTTC
CSVERQGNYGYTF
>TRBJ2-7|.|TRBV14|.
TGTGCCAGCAGCCCACCGGGACCCTCGCGCGAGCAGTACTTC
CASSPPGPSREQYF
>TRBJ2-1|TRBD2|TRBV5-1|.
TGCGCCAGCAGCTTGGGGGAGGGGTATTACAATGAGCAGTTCTTC
CASSLGEGYYNEQFF
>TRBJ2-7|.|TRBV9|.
TGTGCCAGCAGCTCCACGAATCGGCAGGGCTACGAGCAGTACTTC
CASSSTNRQGYEQYF
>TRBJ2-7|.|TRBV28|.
TGTGCCAGCAGTTTAGGTGGTAGCAACGAGCAGTACTTC
CASSLGGSNEQYF
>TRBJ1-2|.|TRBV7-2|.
TGTGCCAGCAGCCTAGGAGGGGCCGCCTTCTATGGCTACACCTTC
CASSLGGAAFYGYTF
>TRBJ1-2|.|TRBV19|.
TGTGCCAGTAGTTCCTCGGCGTATGGCTACACCTTC
CASSSSAYGYTF
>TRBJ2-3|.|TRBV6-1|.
TGTGCCAGCAGTGAAGGGCAGGCCAGGTTCACAGATACGCAGTATTTT
CASSEGQARFTDTQYF
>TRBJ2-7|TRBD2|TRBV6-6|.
TGTGCCAGCAGTTACCCAGCGGGGGAGCAGTACTTC
CASSYPAGEQYF
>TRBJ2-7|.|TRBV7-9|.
TGTGCCAGCAGCTTAGAGGGTGGAGGACCCTACGAGCAGTACTTC
CASSLEGGGPYEQYF
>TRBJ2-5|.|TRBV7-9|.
TGTGCCAGCAGCTTAGAGCTGCAGGAGACCCAGTACTTC
CASSLELQETQYF
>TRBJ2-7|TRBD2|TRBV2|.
TGTGCCAGCAGACCCGGGAGGACAAGCTCCTACGAGCAGTACTTC
CASRPGRTSSYEQYF
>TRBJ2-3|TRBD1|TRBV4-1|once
TGCGCCAGCAGCCAAGGGGACAGAAGCACAGATACGCAGTATTTT
CASSQGDRSTDTQYF